What follows is one T cell receptor beta chain and its context. Its target is not known. V shed 5 bases, J shed 4 bases, and the junction held 4 bases outside the gene matches. This CDR3 comprises 13 residues. Per the germline V gene, CDR1 is SGHTA and CDR2 is FQGNSA. PCR amplification relied on 60 Vbeta primers (plus 13 Jbeta primers). Some clones are missing from TCRdb's copy, which holds only in-frame ones; the method was immunoSEQ multiplex PCR. The table includes roughly 120,000 clones, 79% detected once. The sample comes from a study of cytomegalovirus exposure and HLA in healthy donors. About the research overall: Genotyping showed around 80% of over 350 donors falling in the Caucasian-associated ancestry cluster. Study-wide results and caveats: A previous analysis found most TCR beta V segments productive roughly 87% or roughly 30% of the time. Other equally common chains were less clonally expanded than HLA-associated TCR beta chains, a later analysis showed. The authors judged a highly shared variant cluster likely a sequencing artifact.

V is TRBV7-2 and J is TRBJ2-7; 8 nucleotides align to TRBD1. The receptor's source is a man between 18 and 35 years old in good health and CMV-seronegative. What was sequenced was PBMCs. The CDR3 region has the DNA TGTGCCAGCAGCAGGACAGGGAGTTACGAGCAGTACTTC. It yields the protein CASSRTGSYEQYF.